This T cell receptor (beta chain) was recovered during a study of blood T cell repertoires in COVID-19. This CDR3 comprises 17 residues. Germline trimming cut 2 bases from V and 4 bases from J; bases unmatched to any gene: 11. Germline V gene data show CDR1 as MGHRA and CDR2 as YSYEKL. Self-reported history from a screening survey and questionnaire set each donor's cohort. Recovered status applied to Cohort 3 donors who had two consecutive negative PCRs. It also applied to those with clearance or with symptom resolution. In the original workflow: From reference gene primer amplification, estimates of nucleated cell counts were derived. Profiled with immunoSEQ multiplex PCR; TCRdb holds only in-frame clones, not every one. That table gives V, J and clone size, and the DNA gave D and trimming. The sample has 490,000 or so clones, roughly nine tenths seen once.

The sequenced material came from PBMCs or T cells enriched from blood (not recorded which). The sequence was collected from a woman aged 60-75 years who had recovered from COVID-19. The chain recombines TRBV4-1 with TRBJ1-2; 9 nucleotides align to TRBD1. The CDR3 DNA sequence: TGCGCCAGCAGCCAACAACTCGGGACAGGGTCTTCCTATGGCTACACCTTC. Translation: CASSQQLGTGSSYGYTF.